Listed below are T cell receptor beta chains from one sample, sequenced in a study of CD8 T cells in ankylosing spondylitis. MiXCR, run by TCRdb on the 5' RACE reads, gives a single entry per CDR3 protein. The sample comprises around 770,000 distinct CDR3 sequences, 15% to 20% of which are singletons, and 19% rests with the top ten. Material: blood, either unsorted or a sorted T cell fraction (not recorded which). These receptors originate from a male donor with ankylosing spondylitis. The CDR3 runs from the conserved cysteine through the conserved F or W. D genes are given only for firm matches. Clone size appears in some rows only: once, few, many, or a class for an expanded clone.

abundance,j_gene,v_gene,d_gene,CDR3aa,CDR3nt
NA,TRBJ2-1,TRBV2,NA,CASSEANLPLGNEQFF,TGTGCCAGCAGTGAAGCTAATCTCCCCTTAGGCAATGAGCAGTTCTTC
NA,TRBJ2-7,TRBV4-3,TRBD1,CASSQTGTGLLKQYF,TGCGCCAGCAGCCAAACCGGGACAGGTTTGTTAAAGCAGTACTTC
many,TRBJ2-1,TRBV2,TRBD2,CASTAGREGYNEQFF,TGTGCCAGCACCGCCGGGCGGGAGGGCTACAATGAGCAGTTCTTC
many,TRBJ1-1,TRBV12-3/TRBV12-4,NA,CASSFGGDTEAFF,TGTGCCAGCAGTTTTGGGGGGGACACTGAAGCTTTCTTT
few,TRBJ1-1,TRBV12-3/TRBV12-4,NA,CASSLDLLNTEAFF,TGTGCCAGCAGTTTAGATCTACTGAACACTGAAGCTTTCTTT
NA,TRBJ2-3,TRBV5-1,TRBD1,CASSLAPGGTAGTQYF,TGCGCCAGCAGCTTGGCCCCAGGGGGAACGGCTGGTACGCAGTATTTT
few,TRBJ2-5,TRBV21-1,NA,CATPGGLFSETQYF,TGTGCCACCCCAGGAGGGCTTTTCTCAGAGACCCAGTACTTC
NA,TRBJ2-7,TRBV24-1,NA,CATSDHRVPSTYEQYF,TGTGCCACCAGTGACCACCGAGTTCCAAGCACCTACGAGCAGTACTTC
NA,TRBJ2-7,TRBV28,NA,CASGDGEQYF,TGTGCCAGCGGAGACGGGGAGCAGTACTTC
NA,TRBJ1-2,TRBV20-1,NA,CSARGGHFNYGYTF,TGCAGTGCTAGAGGGGGGCATTTTAACTATGGCTACACCTTC
NA,TRBJ2-7,TRBV7-9,TRBD1,CASSGDRPGEQYF,TGTGCCAGCAGCGGGGACAGGCCCGGCGAGCAGTACTTC
few,TRBJ1-1,TRBV5-5,TRBD1,CASSLVGQYTEAFF,TGTGCCAGCAGCTTAGTGGGACAGTACACTGAAGCTTTCTTT
NA,TRBJ2-1,TRBV5-1,NA,CASTYAGTPAEGEQFF,TGCGCCAGCACCTACGCCGGGACCCCCGCGGAGGGAGAGCAGTTCTTC
NA,TRBJ1-5,TRBV6-2/TRBV6-3,TRBD1,CASSWTGLGNQPQHF,TGTGCCAGCAGTTGGACAGGGCTCGGCAATCAGCCCCAGCATTTT
few,TRBJ2-7,TRBV20-1,TRBD1,CSARDLQGSYEQYF,TGCAGTGCTAGAGATCTACAGGGGTCCTACGAGCAGTACTTC
NA,TRBJ2-2,TRBV9,NA,CASSVGPRGHTGELFF,TGTGCCAGCAGCGTAGGACCCCGCGGCCACACCGGGGAGCTGTTTTTT
NA,TRBJ2-2,TRBV18,TRBD2,CASSPRLAGTNTGELFF,TGTGCCAGCTCACCACGACTAGCGGGGACGAACACCGGGGAGCTGTTTTTT
NA,TRBJ2-7,TRBV11-2,TRBD2,CASSLGVTSGIPYDEQYF,TGTGCCAGCAGCTTAGGGGTGACTAGCGGAATACCCTACGACGAGCAGTACTTC
few,TRBJ2-2,TRBV11-1,TRBD2,CASSRGLAGGPNTGELFF,TGTGCCAGCAGCCGAGGACTAGCGGGAGGCCCGAACACCGGGGAGCTGTTTTTT
few,TRBJ2-1,TRBV20-1,TRBD2,CSAPTSGLTYNEQFF,TGCAGTGCTCCAACTAGCGGTCTTACCTACAATGAGCAGTTCTTC
NA,TRBJ1-1,TRBV28,NA,CASSTANSEAFF,TGTGCCAGCAGTACGGCGAACTCTGAAGCTTTCTTT
NA,TRBJ2-5,TRBV2,NA,CASAGWETQYF,TGTGCCAGCGCGGGCTGGGAGACCCAGTACTTC
few,TRBJ1-4,TRBV12-3/TRBV12-4,NA,CASSLGPRANEKLFF,TGTGCCAGCAGTTTAGGACCGCGGGCTAATGAAAAACTGTTTTTT